This TCR beta chain was sequenced in a study of blood T cell repertoires in COVID-19. Study details: Sample material is recorded as cDNA or gDNA derived from T cells, B-cell-depleted T cells, or PBMCs.

In germline, CDR1 is ENHRY, CDR2 SYGVKD. J lost 4 bases, V lost 3 bases, and 15 bases had no gene match. The CDR3 covers 18 residues. This table comes from immunoSEQ multiplex PCR, and its TCRdb copy is limited to in-frame clones, with some not included. The table shows tens of thousands of clones, with 80% to 85% occurring only once. In this sample, this clone turned up once. This rearrangement joins TRBV10-3 to TRBJ1-2, with 9 nucleotides matching TRBD1. The source is a man in his fifties or sixties with acute or convalescent COVID-19. Sequencing used peripheral blood. In DNA, the CDR3 is TGTGCCATCAGTGAACAGGGGGCGTTACCCCATAGCTCCTATGGCTACACCTTC. This gives the protein CAISEQGALPHSSYGYTF.